These T cell receptor beta chains were read from a single sample in a study of T cell repertoires in ileal Crohn's disease. Generated by immunoSEQ multiplex PCR, the TCRdb table keeps only in-frame clones and is missing some. This table has about 2,400 clones, 78% appearing once. The sequencing sample was made of ileal tissue. These TCRs come from an adult with Crohn's disease. CDR3s include the opening cysteine and the closing phenylalanine or tryptophan. Fields, in order: CDR3 protein, CDR3 length, J gene, V gene.

CDR3aa: CASSAEWQGNFGQYF; len: 15; j_gene: TRBJ2-5; v_gene: TRBV27
CDR3aa: CASSPLRTSGSFGTGELFF; len: 19; j_gene: TRBJ2-2; v_gene: TRBV18
CDR3aa: CASSEEGVKLSYEQYF; len: 16; j_gene: TRBJ2-7; v_gene: TRBV25-1
CDR3aa: CASSGRDSQQYF; len: 12; j_gene: TRBJ2-7; v_gene: TRBV25-1
CDR3aa: CASSAGTGYTYEQYF; len: 15; j_gene: TRBJ2-7; v_gene: TRBV18
CDR3aa: CASSKTGGEETQYF; len: 14; j_gene: TRBJ2-5; v_gene: TRBV5-1
CDR3aa: CASSVDGGLGYEQYF; len: 15; j_gene: TRBJ2-7; v_gene: TRBV9
CDR3aa: CASSLGWLQPGDTQYF; len: 16; j_gene: TRBJ2-3; v_gene: TRBV7-2
CDR3aa: CAINAGGNTEAFF; len: 13; j_gene: TRBJ1-1; v_gene: TRBV10-3
CDR3aa: CARSQNQDRWTQETQYF; len: 17; j_gene: TRBJ2-5; v_gene: TRBV5-3
CDR3aa: CASVDRGGNQPQHF; len: 14; j_gene: TRBJ1-5; v_gene: TRBV10-1
CDR3aa: CASVLAVTDTQYF; len: 13; j_gene: TRBJ2-3; v_gene: TRBV25-1
CDR3aa: CASSRDTAGNTIYF; len: 14; j_gene: TRBJ1-3; v_gene: TRBV5-6
CDR3aa: CASSLEIAGWETQYF; len: 15; j_gene: TRBJ2-5; v_gene: TRBV5-4
CDR3aa: CASSISPPTGANLNQPQHF; len: 19; j_gene: TRBJ1-5; v_gene: TRBV7-3
CDR3aa: CASSVNTGAGTGELFF; len: 16; j_gene: TRBJ2-2; v_gene: TRBV9
CDR3aa: CSVGTTNTGELFF; len: 13; j_gene: TRBJ2-2; v_gene: TRBV29-1
CDR3aa: CASSRDRGLTQHF; len: 13; j_gene: TRBJ1-5; v_gene: TRBV21-1
CDR3aa: CASSLTGLAGYNEQFF; len: 16; j_gene: TRBJ2-1; v_gene: TRBV7-6
CDR3aa: CASSEAWTGGKEEAFF; len: 16; j_gene: TRBJ1-1; v_gene: TRBV6-1
CDR3aa: CASTLKTGGGYTF; len: 13; j_gene: TRBJ1-2; v_gene: TRBV2
CDR3aa: CASSQGGSGEQYF; len: 13; j_gene: TRBJ2-7; v_gene: TRBV11-2
CDR3aa: CSARDYPTQYF; len: 11; j_gene: TRBJ2-5; v_gene: TRBV20-1
CDR3aa: CASSQVPPGVAEAFF; len: 15; j_gene: TRBJ1-1; v_gene: TRBV23-1
CDR3aa: CASSAGGHGYTF; len: 12; j_gene: TRBJ1-2; v_gene: TRBV5-1
CDR3aa: CASSLIGGTNEKLFF; len: 15; j_gene: TRBJ1-4; v_gene: TRBV11-2
CDR3aa: CASSLAAGNTEAFF; len: 14; j_gene: TRBJ1-1; v_gene: TRBV7-9
CDR3aa: CASIKELAGVQFF; len: 13; j_gene: TRBJ2-1; v_gene: TRBV6-1
CDR3aa: CASSSTGYNEQFF; len: 13; j_gene: TRBJ2-1; v_gene: TRBV6-5
CDR3aa: CASSQLAREGRDEQYF; len: 16; j_gene: TRBJ2-7; v_gene: TRBV4-2
CDR3aa: CASSFGGGSGSQETQYF; len: 17; j_gene: TRBJ2-5; v_gene: TRBV13
CDR3aa: CARGGVETQYF; len: 11; j_gene: TRBJ2-5; v_gene: TRBV19
CDR3aa: CASSIGTSGSPDRNEQFF; len: 18; j_gene: TRBJ2-1; v_gene: TRBV25-1
CDR3aa: CASSFSRDNSPLHF; len: 14; j_gene: TRBJ1-6; v_gene: TRBV28
CDR3aa: CSVRTGASSSPLHF; len: 14; j_gene: TRBJ1-6; v_gene: TRBV29-1
CDR3aa: CASSTGGAGANVLTF; len: 15; j_gene: TRBJ2-6; v_gene: TRBV19
CDR3aa: CASSPLQDWSQETQYF; len: 16; j_gene: TRBJ2-5; v_gene: TRBV27
CDR3aa: CASSEGTSGSYEQYF; len: 15; j_gene: -; v_gene: TRBV6-1
CDR3aa: CASSLRPQGGTEAFF; len: 15; j_gene: TRBJ1-1; v_gene: TRBV19
CDR3aa: CSVEDYRGNYNEQFF; len: 15; j_gene: TRBJ2-1; v_gene: TRBV29-1
CDR3aa: CSVERYRFASEAFF; len: 14; j_gene: TRBJ1-1; v_gene: TRBV29-1
CDR3aa: CASSYEAGDGYTF; len: 13; j_gene: TRBJ1-2; v_gene: TRBV6-5
CDR3aa: CASRGSLSEQFF; len: 12; j_gene: TRBJ2-1; v_gene: TRBV2
CDR3aa: CASSLLGGIDNEQFF; len: 15; j_gene: TRBJ2-1; v_gene: TRBV7-7
CDR3aa: CASSGRTGGQVRYTF; len: 15; j_gene: TRBJ1-2; v_gene: TRBV5-1
CDR3aa: CASSYSLAKNIQYF; len: 14; j_gene: TRBJ2-4; v_gene: TRBV6-6
CDR3aa: CASSVRLAGESEQFF; len: 15; j_gene: TRBJ2-1; v_gene: TRBV7-6
CDR3aa: CASSLDRQETQYF; len: 13; j_gene: TRBJ2-5; v_gene: TRBV11-3
CDR3aa: CAWRRGQGGQETQYF; len: 15; j_gene: TRBJ2-5; v_gene: TRBV30
CDR3aa: CASSLSPTSGLSYNEQFF; len: 18; j_gene: TRBJ2-1; v_gene: TRBV27
CDR3aa: CASSLQSRVNIQYF; len: 14; j_gene: TRBJ2-4; v_gene: TRBV7-2
CDR3aa: CASMGLGGANVLTF; len: 14; j_gene: TRBJ2-6; v_gene: TRBV6-5
CDR3aa: CASSSLDRGNGYTF; len: 14; j_gene: TRBJ1-2; v_gene: TRBV11-2
CDR3aa: CASRINGQGMRETQYF; len: 16; j_gene: TRBJ2-5; v_gene: TRBV7-2